A selection of T cell receptor beta chains follows, all from one sample in a study of CD8 T cells in ankylosing spondylitis. TCRdb passed the 5' RACE reads through MiXCR, listing each CDR3 protein once. The data hold hundreds of thousands of distinct CDR3 sequences, with 10% to 15% observed a single time. Sequencing was carried out using blood, either unsorted or a sorted T cell fraction (not recorded which). The receptors were sampled from a male donor with ankylosing spondylitis. CDR3s include the opening cysteine and the closing phenylalanine or tryptophan. Fields, in order: J gene, D gene, clone size, CDR3 length, V gene, CDR3 protein, CDR3 DNA. The D gene is left open where the match is weak. Some rows mark clone size as missing; the rest say once, few, many or name a class of expanded clone.

j_gene: TRBJ1-5
d_gene: TRBD1
abundance: many
len: 13
v_gene: TRBV10-3
CDR3aa: CAISETGGQPQHF
CDR3nt: TGTGCCATCAGTGAGACAGGGGGTCAGCCCCAGCATTTT

j_gene: TRBJ2-2
d_gene: TRBD1
abundance: .
len: 15
v_gene: TRBV7-9
CDR3aa: CASSPRTGMAGELFF
CDR3nt: TGTGCCAGCAGCCCCCGGACAGGAATGGCCGGGGAGCTGTTTTTT

j_gene: TRBJ1-5
d_gene: .
abundance: few
len: 13
v_gene: TRBV18
CDR3aa: CASSPRQDQPQHF
CDR3nt: TGTGCCAGCTCACCTAGGCAGGATCAGCCCCAGCATTTT

j_gene: TRBJ2-7
d_gene: .
abundance: .
len: 16
v_gene: TRBV2
CDR3aa: CASTYLGAGSSYEQYF
CDR3nt: TGTGCCAGCACCTATCTGGGGGCAGGGAGCTCCTACGAGCAGTACTTC

j_gene: TRBJ1-3
d_gene: .
abundance: .
len: 14
v_gene: TRBV4-3
CDR3aa: CASSQEGGGNTIYF
CDR3nt: TGCGCCAGCAGCCAAGAAGGCGGAGGAAACACCATATATTTT

j_gene: TRBJ2-1
d_gene: TRBD2
abundance: few
len: 14
v_gene: TRBV20-1
CDR3aa: CSVTSGGRRNEQFF
CDR3nt: TGCAGTGTTACTAGCGGGGGAAGAAGGAATGAGCAGTTCTTC

j_gene: TRBJ2-1
d_gene: TRBD1
abundance: many
len: 15
v_gene: TRBV5-1
CDR3aa: CASSLLGGTGHEQFF
CDR3nt: TGCGCCAGCAGCTTGCTCGGAGGGACAGGGCATGAGCAGTTCTTC

j_gene: TRBJ2-1
d_gene: .
abundance: few
len: 15
v_gene: TRBV6-5
CDR3aa: CASSSPSSSYNEQFF
CDR3nt: TGTGCCAGCAGTTCCCCCTCTAGCTCCTACAATGAGCAGTTCTTC

j_gene: TRBJ2-7
d_gene: TRBD2
abundance: .
len: 16
v_gene: TRBV6-1
CDR3aa: CASSRAYTGGPYEQYF
CDR3nt: TGTGCCAGCAGTAGGGCCTACACGGGAGGGCCGTACGAGCAGTACTTC

j_gene: TRBJ2-3
d_gene: TRBD1
abundance: .
len: 14
v_gene: TRBV11-1
CDR3aa: CASSQGQRTDTQYF
CDR3nt: TGTGCCAGCAGCCAGGGACAGCGAACAGATACGCAGTATTTT

j_gene: TRBJ1-4
d_gene: .
abundance: few
len: 15
v_gene: TRBV20-1
CDR3aa: CSARDLSATNEKLFF
CDR3nt: TGCAGTGCTAGAGATCTGTCTGCAACTAATGAAAAACTGTTTTTT

j_gene: TRBJ1-1
d_gene: .
abundance: .
len: 11
v_gene: TRBV29-1
CDR3aa: CSVGRDTEAFF
CDR3nt: TGCAGCGTAGGCAGGGACACTGAAGCTTTCTTT

j_gene: TRBJ1-2
d_gene: .
abundance: .
len: 13
v_gene: TRBV20-1
CDR3aa: CSAPIWEGYGYTF
CDR3nt: TGCAGTGCTCCAATCTGGGAGGGCTATGGCTACACCTTC

j_gene: TRBJ1-2
d_gene: TRBD1
abundance: few
len: 13
v_gene: TRBV7-3
CDR3aa: CASSPGTGSGYTF
CDR3nt: TGTGCCAGCAGCCCTGGGACAGGGAGTGGCTACACCTTC

j_gene: TRBJ2-7
d_gene: .
abundance: few
len: 14
v_gene: TRBV18
CDR3aa: CASSPTTVPYEQYF
CDR3nt: TGTGCCAGCTCACCGACGACGGTTCCCTACGAGCAGTACTTC

j_gene: TRBJ1-2
d_gene: .
abundance: many
len: 15
v_gene: TRBV7-9
CDR3aa: CASSLVSRSNYGYTF
CDR3nt: TGTGCCAGCAGCTTAGTATCGAGATCTAACTATGGCTACACCTTC

j_gene: TRBJ2-1
d_gene: TRBD1
abundance: .
len: 13
v_gene: TRBV29-1
CDR3aa: CSVFGTAYNEQFF
CDR3nt: TGCAGCGTGTTCGGGACAGCCTACAATGAGCAGTTCTTC

j_gene: TRBJ2-1
d_gene: TRBD1
abundance: many
len: 15
v_gene: TRBV20-1
CDR3aa: CSAWIRDRAYNEQFF
CDR3nt: TGCAGTGCATGGATCCGGGACAGGGCCTACAATGAGCAGTTCTTC

j_gene: TRBJ2-2
d_gene: TRBD1
abundance: few
len: 17
v_gene: TRBV15
CDR3aa: CATSREGRGPYTGELFF
CDR3nt: TGTGCCACCAGCAGAGAAGGCAGGGGGCCTTACACCGGGGAGCTGTTTTTT

j_gene: TRBJ1-2
d_gene: TRBD1
abundance: many
len: 15
v_gene: TRBV20-1
CDR3aa: CSASTAGTEIYGYTF
CDR3nt: TGCAGTGCTAGTACCGCCGGGACAGAAATCTATGGCTACACCTTC

j_gene: TRBJ1-5
d_gene: TRBD1
abundance: few
len: 15
v_gene: TRBV5-1
CDR3aa: CASSLEGQMNQPQHF
CDR3nt: TGCGCCAGCAGCTTGGAGGGACAGATGAATCAGCCCCAGCATTTT

j_gene: TRBJ2-1
d_gene: .
abundance: .
len: 14
v_gene: TRBV20-1
CDR3aa: CSARKSISYNEQFF
CDR3nt: TGCAGTGCCCGGAAAAGTATCTCCTACAATGAGCAGTTCTTC

j_gene: TRBJ2-7
d_gene: .
abundance: few
len: 16
v_gene: TRBV5-6
CDR3aa: CASSLGSRDKLYEQYF
CDR3nt: TGTGCCAGCAGCTTAGGGTCGCGGGACAAACTCTACGAGCAGTACTTC

j_gene: TRBJ2-1
d_gene: TRBD1
abundance: few
len: 14
v_gene: TRBV6-2/TRBV6-3
CDR3aa: CASSSRGTGDEQFF
CDR3nt: TGTGCCAGCAGTTCACGTGGGACAGGGGATGAGCAGTTCTTC

j_gene: TRBJ1-2
d_gene: .
abundance: once
len: 14
v_gene: TRBV20-1
CDR3aa: CSVSDSGDLYGYTF
CDR3nt: TGCAGTGTATCTGATAGTGGGGACCTCTATGGCTACACCTTC

j_gene: TRBJ1-2
d_gene: .
abundance: .
len: 12
v_gene: TRBV10-3
CDR3aa: CAISPTENGYTF
CDR3nt: TGTGCCATCAGCCCGACAGAAAATGGCTACACCTTC

j_gene: TRBJ2-4
d_gene: .
abundance: .
len: 17
v_gene: TRBV21-1
CDR3aa: CASSKRARDIAKNIQYF
CDR3nt: TGTGCCAGCAGCAAACGGGCCCGGGACATAGCCAAAAACATTCAGTACTTC

j_gene: TRBJ1-4
d_gene: TRBD1
abundance: .
len: 15
v_gene: TRBV18
CDR3aa: CASSPVVGQNEKLFF
CDR3nt: TGTGCCAGCTCACCTGTAGTGGGACAGAATGAAAAACTGTTTTTT

j_gene: TRBJ2-3
d_gene: .
abundance: few
len: 13
v_gene: TRBV20-1
CDR3aa: CSELGRGTDTQYF
CDR3nt: TGCAGCGAGCTCGGGCGGGGCACAGATACGCAGTATTTT

j_gene: TRBJ2-1
d_gene: TRBD1
abundance: many
len: 17
v_gene: TRBV24-1
CDR3aa: CATSDSGQGARYNEQFF
CDR3nt: TGTGCCACCAGTGATTCAGGACAGGGGGCCAGATACAATGAGCAGTTCTTC

j_gene: TRBJ1-3
d_gene: TRBD1
abundance: .
len: 14
v_gene: TRBV7-6
CDR3aa: CASSPGTDGNTIYF
CDR3nt: TGTGCCAGCAGCCCCGGGACAGACGGAAACACCATATATTTT

j_gene: TRBJ2-7
d_gene: .
abundance: few
len: 14
v_gene: TRBV4-3
CDR3aa: CASSQGVGEYEQYF
CDR3nt: TGCGCCAGCAGCCAAGGTGTAGGGGAATACGAGCAGTACTTC

j_gene: TRBJ1-1
d_gene: .
abundance: few
len: 13
v_gene: TRBV5-6
CDR3aa: CASSLPLGTEAFF
CDR3nt: TGTGCCAGCAGCTTACCCCTGGGGACTGAAGCTTTCTTT

j_gene: TRBJ2-3
d_gene: .
abundance: few
len: 13
v_gene: TRBV5-6
CDR3aa: CASSFGATDTQYF
CDR3nt: TGTGCCAGCAGCTTCGGGGCCACAGATACGCAGTATTTT

j_gene: TRBJ2-1
d_gene: TRBD2
abundance: .
len: 20
v_gene: TRBV20-1
CDR3aa: CSARDRPLAGGWRSYNEQFF
CDR3nt: TGCAGTGCTAGAGATCGACCCCTAGCGGGGGGCTGGAGGTCCTACAATGAGCAGTTCTTC

j_gene: TRBJ2-3
d_gene: TRBD2
abundance: .
len: 14
v_gene: TRBV20-1
CDR3aa: CSARTSGKADTQYF
CDR3nt: TGCAGTGCAAGGACTAGCGGCAAAGCAGATACGCAGTATTTT

j_gene: TRBJ1-1
d_gene: TRBD1
abundance: .
len: 17
v_gene: TRBV2
CDR3aa: CATTKPGQGGESTEAFF
CDR3nt: TGTGCCACAACTAAACCGGGACAGGGGGGCGAGAGCACTGAAGCTTTCTTT

j_gene: TRBJ2-3
d_gene: TRBD1
abundance: .
len: 15
v_gene: TRBV2
CDR3aa: CASSEPGTGADTQYF
CDR3nt: TGTGCCAGCAGTGAGCCCGGGACAGGGGCAGATACGCAGTATTTT

j_gene: TRBJ1-3
d_gene: .
abundance: .
len: 13
v_gene: TRBV3-1
CDR3aa: CASTHDSGNTIYF
CDR3nt: TGTGCCAGCACCCATGACTCTGGAAACACCATATATTTT

j_gene: TRBJ1-2
d_gene: .
abundance: many
len: 13
v_gene: TRBV12-3/TRBV12-4
CDR3aa: CASSSFALYGYTF
CDR3nt: TGTGCCAGCAGTTCTTTTGCCCTCTATGGCTACACCTTC

j_gene: TRBJ2-6
d_gene: .
abundance: .
len: 16
v_gene: TRBV6-5
CDR3aa: CASSYGSSSGANVLTF
CDR3nt: TGTGCCAGCAGTTATGGCTCGAGCTCTGGGGCCAACGTCCTGACTTTC

j_gene: TRBJ1-1
d_gene: .
abundance: many
len: 13
v_gene: TRBV29-1
CDR3aa: CSVEVGPNTEAFF
CDR3nt: TGCAGCGTTGAGGTAGGACCCAACACTGAAGCTTTCTTT